One sample yielded the 18 T cell receptor beta chains listed below, sequenced in a study of blood T cell repertoires in COVID-19. Clones were sequenced by immunoSEQ multiplex PCR, and TCRdb holds only the in-frame ones, with some missing. The data show 95,000 to 150,000 clones, roughly 82% seen once. The sequenced sample was peripheral blood. These receptors were taken from a human donor in a cohort sampled during active COVID-19.

The V call is TRBV6-4, the J call TRBJ2-7; 7 bases are shared with TRBD1. CDR1 and CDR2 (germline): MRHNA, SNTAGT. V was clipped by 0 bases and J by 3 bases; unmatched bases: 8. CDR3 size: 16 residues. CDR3 sequence reads: CASSDSADRRNYEQYF. The CDR3 nucleotides are TGTGCCAGCAGTGACTCAGCGGACAGGAGAAACTACGAGCAGTACTTC.

There are a few counts of this clone. This rearrangement joins TRBV7-6 to TRBJ2-5; 7 positions agree with TRBD1. J lost 2 bases, V lost 6 bases, and 9 bases had no gene match. The CDR3 length is 15 residues. The germline V gene encodes CDR1 SGHVS and CDR2 FNYEAQ. CDR3 sequence (DNA): TGTGCCAGCAGGCCTGGACAGGCCCTTCAAGAGACCCAGTACTTC. Its translation is CASRPGQALQETQYF.

This CDR3 reads CASSPLGHEQYF. For the CDR3, the DNA is TGTGCCAGCAGCCCTCTTGGCCACGAGCAGTACTTC. The chain joins TRBV7-2 to TRBJ2-7, with D uncertain. This CDR3 has 12 residues. The V end was cut by 5 bases, the J end by 5 bases, with 10 bases between. Germline CDR1 SGHTA, CDR2 FQGNSA.

J is TRBJ2-1 and V is TRBV5-1; D is perhaps TRBD2 (7 bases). The CDR3 is 15 amino acids. Looked up from germline, CDR1 is SGHRS and CDR2 is YFSETQ. V was pared by 7 bases and J by 4 bases, with 18 bases between. The CDR3 spells CASAGGGGGYNEQFF. Written as DNA, the CDR3 is TGCGCCAGCGCCGGCGGGGGCGGGGGTTACAATGAGCAGTTCTTC.

This sequence joins TRBV7-8 and TRBJ1-6; no clear D gene. The CDR3 extends over 15 amino acids. CDR1 is SGHVS, CDR2 FQNEAQ, per germline. Trimming shortened V by 2 bases and J by 0 bases, and 5 bases separated the two germline ends. The CDR3 coding sequence is TGTGCCAGCAGCTTAACCAGCTCCTATAATTCACCCCTCCACTTT. This gives the protein CASSLTSSYNSPLHF.

The V gene is TRBV5-4, the J gene TRBJ1-4, with a weak D call TRBD1 (5 bases). Looked up from germline, CDR1 is SGHNT and CDR2 is YYREEE (reference sequence). The CDR3 runs 16 residues. Trimming stripped 0 bases from V and 1 base from J, with 10 bases between. The CDR3 sequence is CASSLVGGGTNEKLFF. The CDR3 bases are TGTGCCAGCAGCTTGGTTGGGGGGGGAACTAATGAAAAACTGTTTTTT.

This chain connects TRBV13 to TRBJ2-7; tentatively, D is TRBD2 (6 bases). Germline assignment: CDR1 PRHDT and CDR2 FYEKMQ (reference sequence). V was pared by 3 bases and J by 1 base, with 19 bases between. This CDR3 is built from 17 residues. The CDR3 protein is CASSFSRRDFGSYEQYF. The CDR3 DNA reads TGTGCCAGCAGCTTCTCTCGCCGGGACTTCGGATCCTACGAGCAGTACTTC.

V and J are TRBV28 and TRBJ1-4, with D uncertain. With 2 bases removed from V and 12 bases from J, the gap between germline ends came to 7 bases. This CDR3 is 11 amino acids long. The V gene's germline CDR1 is MDHEN and CDR2 SYDVKM. CDR3 coding DNA: TGTGCCAGCAGTTTACTACGCGAACTGTTTTTT. Its translation is CASSLLRELFF. Filled out from reference TRBV28 and TRBJ1-4, the complete variable domain reads DVKVTQSSRYLVKRTGEKVFLECVQDMDHENMFWYRQDPGLGLRLIYFSYDVKMKEKGDIPEGYSVSREKKERFSLILESASTNQTSMYLCASSLLRELFFGSGTQLSVL.

V usage is TRBV5-6 and J usage is TRBJ2-3; the D gene is possibly TRBD1 (6 bases). V lost 3 bases and J lost 6, with 14 bases in between. This CDR3 comprises 14 residues. Germline loops: CDR1 SGHDT, CDR2 YYEEEE. The CDR3 DNA reads TGTGCCAGCAGCTCGCCATTGGGGGCGGATACGCAGTATTTT. Amino acid sequence: CASSSPLGADTQYF.

For this clone: In the same sample, other DNA sequences code for this CDR3. V and J are TRBV18 and TRBJ2-3, with a tentative D call TRBD1 (7 bases). Germline V gene sequence: CDR1 KGHSH, CDR2 LQKENI. The CDR3 runs to 16 residues. Deletions cut 3 bases from V and 1 base from J, with 14 bases between. In nucleotides, the CDR3 is TGTGCCAGCTCACCCCCACAGGGGACTGGCACAGATACGCAGTATTTT. The encoded protein is CASSPPQGTGTDTQYF.

The rearrangement uses TRBV28 and TRBJ1-4; 8 bases map to TRBD1. Per the germline V gene, CDR1 is MDHEN and CDR2 is SYDVKM. Germline trimming cut 6 bases from V and 4 bases from J; bases unmatched to any gene: 7. This CDR3 has 15 residues. CDR3: CASRQGGNNNEKLFF. CDR3 DNA sequence: TGTGCCAGCAGACAGGGGGGTAATAATAATGAAAAACTGTTTTTT. The full variable domain, rest sourced from reference TRBV28 and TRBJ1-4, is DVKVTQSSRYLVKRTGEKVFLECVQDMDHENMFWYRQDPGLGLRLIYFSYDVKMKEKGDIPEGYSVSREKKERFSLILESASTNQTSMYLCASRQGGNNNEKLFFGSGTQLSVL.

This sequence joins TRBV3-1 (or the pseudogene TRBV3-2) and TRBJ1-4; 12 bases line up with TRBD1. V dropped 4 bases and J dropped 7; count of bases not matched to a gene: 7. The CDR3 sequence is 16 residues long. From germline, CDR1 is LGHDT and CDR2 YNNKEL (reference sequence). CDR3 region: CASSPGTGGTFEKLFF. CDR3 in DNA: TGTGCCAGCAGCCCAGGGACAGGGGGCACGTTTGAAAAACTGTTTTTT.

This clone has only a few counts. J is TRBJ1-4 and V is TRBV6-1; D gene unclear. The CDR3 covers 18 residues. V lost 4 bases to trimming and J lost 0 bases, with 18 bases between them. Per germline, CDR1 MNHNS and CDR2 SASEGT. The CDR3 DNA reads TGTGCCAGCAGTGCTGGACGGTACCCGAGGGCAACTAATGAAAAACTGTTTTTT. The encoded protein is CASSAGRYPRATNEKLFF.

V and J are TRBV5-4 and TRBJ2-1, with TRBD1 as a possible D gene (6 bases). Per the germline V gene, CDR1 is SGHNT and CDR2 is YYREEE (reference sequence). V lost 3 bases to trimming and J lost 7 bases, with 14 bases between them. The CDR3 length is 14 residues. CDR3 nucleotide sequence: TGTGCCAGCAGCTCTGAGAAACAGGGTAATGAGCAGTTCTTC. Protein product: CASSSEKQGNEQFF. Combining the CDR3 with reference TRBV5-4 and TRBJ2-1 gives the whole variable domain ETGVTQSPTHLIKTRGQQVTLRCSSQSGHNTVSWYQQALGQGPQFIFQYYREEENGRGNFPPRFSGLQFPNYSSELNVNALELDDSALYLCASSSEKQGNEQFFGPGTRLTVL.

The chain recombines TRBV19 with TRBJ1-2, with 7 bases fitting TRBD1. The CDR3 spans 17 residues. Looked up from germline, CDR1 is LNHDA and CDR2 is SQIVND (reference sequence). Germline trimming cut 3 bases from V and 4 bases from J; bases unmatched to any gene: 14. The CDR3 loop reads CASSMGDSLRAGYGYTF. CDR3 nucleotides: TGTGCCAGTAGTATGGGGGACAGCTTGCGAGCGGGCTATGGCTACACCTTC.

The chain carries TRBV7-2 and TRBJ2-2; TRBD2 matches 10 bases. V lost 5 bases, J lost 0 bases, and 9 bases stayed unmatched. Germline lookup yields CDR1 SGHTA and CDR2 FQGNSA. The CDR3 has 18 residues. CDR3 protein: CASSPASGGVTNTGELFF. DNA for the CDR3: TGTGCCAGCAGCCCGGCTAGCGGGGGCGTTACGAACACCGGGGAGCTGTTTTTT.

V is TRBV7-9 and J is TRBJ2-3; D not resolved. Deletions cut 4 bases from V and 6 bases from J, with 11 bases between. Germline V lookup: CDR1 SEHNR, CDR2 FQNEAQ (reference sequence). The CDR3 covers 13 residues. The CDR3 DNA reads TGTGCCAGCAGCTCAGAAGTGAGGGATACGCAGTATTTT. Translation: CASSSEVRDTQYF.

This chain connects TRBV2 to TRBJ2-1; TRBD2 agrees at 8 bases. Losses at the gene ends were 7 bases for V and 6 bases for J; bases not matched to a gene: 5. Germline V CDR1 and CDR2: SNHLY, FYNNEI. The CDR3 contains 13 residues. As DNA, the CDR3 is TGTGCCAGCAATAGCGGGACGAGCAATGAGCAGTTCTTC. Its protein is CASNSGTSNEQFF.